Listed below are T cell receptor beta chains from one sample, sequenced in a study of beta chain features in type 1 diabetes. Profiling relied on immunoSEQ multiplex PCR, and the TCRdb table lists in-frame clones only, not all of them. The repertoire holds 350,000 to 400,000 clones, with roughly 12% as singletons. The sequencing sample was made of naive CD4+ T cells from blood. The receptors stem from a woman aged 18 to 35 with type 1 diabetes. Both conserved end residues are part of each CDR3. The order of the fields is J gene, CDR3 length, V gene, clone size, D gene, CDR3 protein, CDR3 DNA. The D gene is left open where the match is weak. Clone size is stated in some rows and not others, as once, few, many or a class when expanded.

j_gene: TRBJ1-1; len: 15; v_gene: TRBV6-1; abundance: NA; d_gene: TRBD1; CDR3aa: CASSRTGAPSTEAFF; CDR3nt: TGTGCCAGCAGTCGTACAGGGGCCCCGAGCACTGAAGCTTTCTTT
j_gene: TRBJ1-2; len: 12; v_gene: TRBV2; abundance: few; d_gene: NA; CDR3aa: CAGTGVRDGYTF; CDR3nt: TGTGCCGGAACCGGGGTGCGTGATGGCTACACCTTC
j_gene: TRBJ1-5; len: 15; v_gene: TRBV7-9; abundance: NA; d_gene: TRBD1; CDR3aa: CASSWTGEGNQPQHF; CDR3nt: TGTGCCAGCAGTTGGACAGGGGAGGGCAATCAGCCCCAGCATTTT
j_gene: TRBJ2-3; len: 13; v_gene: TRBV28; abundance: few; d_gene: NA; CDR3aa: CASNDGGTDTQYF; CDR3nt: TGTGCCAGCAACGATGGCGGGACAGATACGCAGTATTTT
j_gene: TRBJ2-1; len: 13; v_gene: TRBV7-6; abundance: few; d_gene: TRBD1; CDR3aa: CASSPVDGTGTIF; CDR3nt: TGTGCCAGCAGCCCCGTAGATGGGACAGGGACGATCTTC
j_gene: TRBJ2-7; len: 14; v_gene: TRBV15; abundance: NA; d_gene: TRBD2; CDR3aa: CATSRDRLGGEQYF; CDR3nt: TGTGCCACCAGCAGAGATCGGCTGGGAGGGGAGCAGTACTTC
j_gene: TRBJ2-1; len: 14; v_gene: TRBV9; abundance: few; d_gene: NA; CDR3aa: CASSVAMPPGEQFF; CDR3nt: TGTGCCAGCAGCGTAGCGATGCCCCCGGGTGAGCAGTTCTTC
j_gene: TRBJ2-5; len: 18; v_gene: TRBV7-7; abundance: few; d_gene: TRBD2; CDR3aa: CASSLVLVGLAAQETQYF; CDR3nt: TGTGCTAGCAGCTTAGTGCTGGTAGGACTAGCGGCACAAGAGACCCAGTACTTC
j_gene: TRBJ1-5; len: 15; v_gene: TRBV19; abundance: few; d_gene: TRBD1; CDR3aa: CASSSRDRVDQPQHF; CDR3nt: TGTGCCAGTAGTAGCCGGGACAGGGTCGATCAGCCCCAGCATTTT
j_gene: TRBJ1-2; len: 14; v_gene: TRBV14; abundance: NA; d_gene: TRBD1; CDR3aa: CASSQKDRGYGYTF; CDR3nt: TGTGCCAGCAGCCAAAAGGACAGGGGATATGGCTACACCTTC
j_gene: TRBJ2-7; len: 18; v_gene: TRBV23-1; abundance: NA; d_gene: NA; CDR3aa: CASSPCFGSGISTYEQYF; CDR3nt: TGCGCCAGCAGTCCATGTTTCGGGTCGGGGATCTCTACCTACGAGCAGTACTTC
j_gene: TRBJ1-4; len: 14; v_gene: TRBV6-6; abundance: NA; d_gene: NA; CDR3aa: CASSYGQGGEKLFF; CDR3nt: TGTGCCAGCAGTTATGGGCAGGGTGGAGAAAAACTGTTTTTT
j_gene: TRBJ1-3; len: 17; v_gene: TRBV27; abundance: NA; d_gene: NA; CDR3aa: CASSRSVSGVSGNTIYF; CDR3nt: TGTGCCAGCAGCCGGTCCGTCTCGGGAGTGTCTGGAAACACCATATATTTT
j_gene: TRBJ2-7; len: 13; v_gene: TRBV7-2; abundance: NA; d_gene: NA; CDR3aa: CASSPPSSYEQYF; CDR3nt: TGTGCCAGCAGCCCTCCTAGCAGCTACGAGCAGTACTTC
j_gene: TRBJ2-4; len: 14; v_gene: TRBV18; abundance: NA; d_gene: NA; CDR3aa: CASSSDLAKNIQYF; CDR3nt: TGTGCCAGCTCATCGGACTTAGCCAAAAACATTCAGTACTTC
j_gene: TRBJ2-7; len: 14; v_gene: TRBV6-5; abundance: NA; d_gene: TRBD2; CDR3aa: CASSYRGVLYEQYF; CDR3nt: TGTGCCAGCAGTTACCGGGGGGTACTCTACGAGCAGTACTTC
j_gene: TRBJ1-5; len: 14; v_gene: TRBV2; abundance: NA; d_gene: TRBD1; CDR3aa: CASSPTGQNQPQHF; CDR3nt: TGTGCCAGCAGTCCGACGGGACAGAATCAGCCCCAGCATTTT
j_gene: TRBJ2-2; len: 13; v_gene: TRBV27; abundance: few; d_gene: NA; CDR3aa: CASSVYLAGELFF; CDR3nt: TGTGCCAGCAGTGTCTACTTGGCCGGGGAGCTGTTTTTT
j_gene: TRBJ2-1; len: 15; v_gene: TRBV9; abundance: NA; d_gene: TRBD1; CDR3aa: CASSAGTGQRNEQFF; CDR3nt: TGTGCCAGCAGCGCCGGGACAGGGCAGAGGAATGAGCAGTTCTTC
j_gene: TRBJ1-1; len: 15; v_gene: TRBV7-2; abundance: NA; d_gene: NA; CDR3aa: CASSSQGRSNTEAFF; CDR3nt: TGTGCCAGCAGCTCACAGGGCCGATCGAACACTGAAGCTTTCTTT
j_gene: TRBJ1-1; len: 11; v_gene: TRBV14; abundance: NA; d_gene: NA; CDR3aa: CASSQRAEAFF; CDR3nt: TGTGCCAGCAGCCAGAGGGCTGAAGCTTTCTTT
j_gene: TRBJ1-2; len: 12; v_gene: TRBV5-6; abundance: NA; d_gene: NA; CDR3aa: CASSRQVHGYTF; CDR3nt: TGTGCCAGCAGTCGGCAGGTACATGGCTACACCTTC
j_gene: TRBJ2-7; len: 14; v_gene: TRBV29-1; abundance: few; d_gene: TRBD2; CDR3aa: CSAARRLAGGEQYF; CDR3nt: TGCAGCGCCGCTCGTCGGCTAGCGGGAGGTGAGCAGTACTTC
j_gene: TRBJ1-4; len: 13; v_gene: TRBV11-2; abundance: NA; d_gene: NA; CDR3aa: CASSSSAGEKLFF; CDR3nt: TGTGCCAGCAGCTCTTCGGCGGGTGAAAAACTGTTTTTT
j_gene: TRBJ2-7; len: 15; v_gene: TRBV28; abundance: few; d_gene: TRBD1; CDR3aa: CASRVGTGQFYEQYF; CDR3nt: TGTGCCAGCAGGGTCGGGACAGGACAGTTTTACGAGCAGTACTTC
j_gene: TRBJ2-5; len: 11; v_gene: TRBV30; abundance: few; d_gene: TRBD2; CDR3aa: CAWMGGPTQYF; CDR3nt: TGTGCCTGGATGGGAGGGCCGACCCAGTACTTC
j_gene: TRBJ2-5; len: 12; v_gene: TRBV30; abundance: few; d_gene: TRBD2; CDR3aa: CAASGSGETQYF; CDR3nt: TGTGCTGCTAGCGGGAGCGGTGAGACCCAGTACTTC
j_gene: TRBJ2-5; len: 14; v_gene: TRBV7-9; abundance: NA; d_gene: NA; CDR3aa: CASSPTTGKETQYF; CDR3nt: TGTGCCAGCAGCCCTACCACAGGGAAAGAGACCCAGTACTTC
j_gene: TRBJ1-6; len: 13; v_gene: TRBV2; abundance: NA; d_gene: TRBD1; CDR3aa: CASIGTGESPLHF; CDR3nt: TGTGCCAGCATAGGGACAGGGGAATCACCCCTCCACTTT
j_gene: TRBJ2-3; len: 17; v_gene: TRBV19; abundance: NA; d_gene: TRBD1; CDR3aa: CASSSPPGTGFPDTQYF; CDR3nt: TGTGCCAGTAGTTCCCCACCCGGGACAGGGTTCCCAGATACGCAGTATTTT
j_gene: TRBJ2-7; len: 10; v_gene: TRBV27; abundance: NA; d_gene: NA; CDR3aa: CASPGAEQYF; CDR3nt: TGTGCCAGCCCAGGGGCCGAGCAGTACTTC
j_gene: TRBJ2-5; len: 11; v_gene: TRBV30; abundance: few; d_gene: NA; CDR3aa: CAWSVLETQYF; CDR3nt: TGTGCCTGGAGTGTCTTAGAGACCCAGTACTTC
j_gene: TRBJ2-5; len: 13; v_gene: TRBV19; abundance: NA; d_gene: TRBD1; CDR3aa: CASSPGTASWQYF; CDR3nt: TGTGCCAGTAGCCCTGGGACAGCATCTTGGCAGTACTTC
j_gene: TRBJ2-5; len: 15; v_gene: TRBV7-9; abundance: few; d_gene: TRBD1; CDR3aa: CASSGDRGVLKTQYF; CDR3nt: TGTGCCAGCAGCGGCGACAGGGGGGTGTTGAAGACCCAGTACTTC
j_gene: TRBJ2-7; len: 17; v_gene: TRBV4-2; abundance: NA; d_gene: TRBD2; CDR3aa: CASSQDLASGSLDEQYF; CDR3nt: TGTGCCAGCAGCCAAGATTTGGCTAGCGGGAGTCTTGACGAGCAGTACTTC
j_gene: TRBJ2-2; len: 14; v_gene: TRBV28; abundance: NA; d_gene: NA; CDR3aa: CASSLAGAGKELFF; CDR3nt: TGTGCCAGCAGTTTAGCGGGGGCTGGCAAGGAGCTGTTTTTT
j_gene: TRBJ1-2; len: 12; v_gene: TRBV18; abundance: few; d_gene: NA; CDR3aa: CASSPGIYGYTF; CDR3nt: TGTGCCAGCTCACCCGGGATCTATGGCTACACCTTC
j_gene: TRBJ2-7; len: 15; v_gene: TRBV28; abundance: NA; d_gene: NA; CDR3aa: CASSPPERPRYEQYF; CDR3nt: TGTGCCAGCAGTCCCCCCGAGAGGCCCCGGTACGAGCAGTACTTC
j_gene: TRBJ2-3; len: 14; v_gene: TRBV18; abundance: NA; d_gene: NA; CDR3aa: CASSPKRGRNTQYF; CDR3nt: TGTGCCAGCTCACCCAAAAGGGGTCGAAATACGCAGTATTTT
j_gene: TRBJ2-5; len: 13; v_gene: TRBV19; abundance: few; d_gene: NA; CDR3aa: CASSIAVQETQYF; CDR3nt: TGTGCCAGTAGTATAGCGGTGCAAGAGACCCAGTACTTC
j_gene: TRBJ2-1; len: 16; v_gene: TRBV30; abundance: few; d_gene: TRBD2; CDR3aa: CAWSVPGTSGYNEQFF; CDR3nt: TGTGCCTGGAGTGTACCCGGGACTAGCGGCTACAATGAGCAGTTCTTC
j_gene: TRBJ1-1; len: 14; v_gene: TRBV15; abundance: NA; d_gene: NA; CDR3aa: CATSRGQVGTEAFF; CDR3nt: TGTGCCACCAGCAGAGGACAGGTGGGGACTGAAGCTTTCTTT
j_gene: TRBJ1-2; len: 15; v_gene: TRBV13; abundance: NA; d_gene: TRBD1; CDR3aa: CASSRRDRGNYGYTF; CDR3nt: TGTGCCAGCAGCCGTCGGGACAGGGGGAACTATGGCTACACCTTC
j_gene: TRBJ2-7; len: 13; v_gene: TRBV7-8; abundance: NA; d_gene: TRBD2; CDR3aa: CASTAGGTEEQYF; CDR3nt: TGTGCCAGCACCGCGGGGGGTACGGAAGAGCAGTACTTC
j_gene: TRBJ2-7; len: 14; v_gene: TRBV2; abundance: NA; d_gene: TRBD1; CDR3aa: CASQDRGRGYEQYF; CDR3nt: TGTGCCAGTCAGGACAGGGGGCGCGGGTACGAGCAGTACTTC
j_gene: TRBJ2-7; len: 13; v_gene: TRBV28; abundance: NA; d_gene: NA; CDR3aa: CASTPGSDYEQYF; CDR3nt: TGTGCCTCCACTCCCGGGAGTGACTACGAGCAGTACTTC
j_gene: TRBJ2-7; len: 15; v_gene: TRBV15; abundance: NA; d_gene: NA; CDR3aa: CATSRGGQGSYEQYF; CDR3nt: TGTGCCACCAGCAGAGGCGGCCAGGGTTCCTACGAGCAGTACTTC